This entry lists 22 T cell receptor beta chains sequenced from one sample in a study of Ad26.COV2.S vaccination and SARS-CoV-2 variants. The treatment denotes: 15 to 20 received Ad26.COV2.S at low or high dose, single or two shots; 5 received placebo; per-sample allocation not given. Sample collection was performed on day 63 after the first vaccine or placebo injection. Some clones are missing from TCRdb's copy, which holds only in-frame ones; the method was immunoSEQ multiplex PCR. The sample includes about 350,000 clones, 80% to 90% seen only once; the top ten take about 3.5%. The source material was peripheral blood, sampled in a trial of Ad26.COV2.S vaccine versus placebo. The receptors derive from a person aged 18 to 65 who received the Ad26.COV2.S COVID-19 vaccine or a placebo.

The CDR3 bases are TGTGCCACCAGTCCGGGACAGGGCTCCTACAATGAGCAGTTCTTC. As protein: CATSPGQGSYNEQFF. The rearrangement uses TRBV24-1 and TRBJ2-1, with 9 bases fitting TRBD1. CDR1 is KGHDR, CDR2 SFDVKD, per germline. The CDR3 loop spans 15 amino acids. V lost 6 bases, J lost 0 bases, and 2 bases stayed unmatched.

This chain joins TRBV5-1 and TRBJ2-1; 7 nucleotides agree with TRBD1. The CDR3 contains 16 residues. Trimming removed 5 bases from V and 2 bases from J; junction bases left unmatched: 10. The germline V gene encodes CDR1 SGHRS and CDR2 YFSETQ. The CDR3 DNA is TGCGCCAGCAGGTACACCGGGACAGCTACCTACAATGAGCAGTTCTTC. It encodes CASRYTGTATYNEQFF.

CDR3 coding DNA: TGTGCCAGCAGGGGCCGGAGGGGCTATGGCTACACCTTC. Translated, it gives CASRGRRGYGYTF. The chain uses TRBV12-3 or TRBV12-4 and TRBJ1-2, with TRBD1 as a possible D gene (5 bases). CDR3 length: 13 amino acids. The V end lost 6 bases, the J end lost 4 bases, and 12 bases lay between the germline ends.

The rearrangement joins TRBV7-2 to TRBJ1-4, with D possibly TRBD1 on 5 matching bases. CDR1 is SGHTA, CDR2 FQGNSA, per germline. V lost 6 bases to trimming and J lost 8 bases, with 13 bases between them. There are 13 residues in the CDR3. CDR3 region: CASRSRVGEKLFF. The CDR3 DNA reads TGTGCCAGCAGATCCAGGGTAGGAGAAAAACTGTTTTTT.

This clone showed up just once. The chain links TRBV19 to TRBJ2-5; D remains unclear. Trimming pared 2 bases from V and 1 base from J, leaving 5 bases between. The CDR3 loop spans 13 amino acids. Germline CDR1 is LNHDA and CDR2 is SQIVND (reference sequence). CDR3 bases: TGTGCCAGTAGTATACGCCTCCAAGAGACCCAGTACTTC. Protein product: CASSIRLQETQYF.

The chain employs TRBV2 and TRBJ1-1; 8 bases are a match to TRBD1. Germline-derived CDR1 and CDR2 are SNHLY and FYNNEI. The J segment lost 6 bases and the V segment lost 2 bases, leaving 5 bases of the junction unmatched. The CDR3 runs 14 residues. The CDR3 sequence is CASSEQGARSEAFF. Here the CDR3 DNA reads TGTGCCAGCAGTGAACAGGGGGCGCGCTCTGAAGCTTTCTTT.

In nucleotides, the CDR3 is TGTGCCAGCAGCGCGACAGGGGGGCGCACTGAAGCTTTCTTT. Its protein is CASSATGGRTEAFF. The chain combines TRBV6-5 with TRBJ1-1; 9 bases fit TRBD1. This CDR3 has 14 amino acids. With V trimmed by 6 bases and J by 4 bases, 6 bases remained unmatched. CDR1 is MNHEY and CDR2 is SVGAGI in the germline V gene.

The chain has TRBV7-2 and TRBJ1-5; D remains ambiguous. The germline V gene has CDR1 SGHTA and CDR2 FQGNSA. Trimming pared 4 bases from V and 3 bases from J, leaving 13 bases between. The CDR3 consists of 15 residues. In nucleotides, the CDR3 is TGTGCCAGCAGCTGGACGAGGGATGCCAATCAGCCCCAGCATTTT. Protein: CASSWTRDANQPQHF.

V is TRBV28 and J is TRBJ1-6; D not certain. Germline V gives CDR1 MDHEN, CDR2 SYDVKM. This CDR3 has 15 amino acids. V lost 7 bases to trimming and J lost 7 bases, with 17 bases between them. The CDR3 DNA is TGTGCCAGCAAGAGTTTAAGACCGAAGAATTCACCCCTCCACTTT. Amino acids: CASKSLRPKNSPLHF. The variable domain in full, completed from reference TRBV28 and TRBJ1-6, reads DVKVTQSSRYLVKRTGEKVFLECVQDMDHENMFWYRQDPGLGLRLIYFSYDVKMKEKGDIPEGYSVSREKKERFSLILESASTNQTSMYLCASKSLRPKNSPLHFGNGTRLTVT.

There are a few counts of this clone. The chain joins TRBV11-2 to TRBJ1-6; D possibly corresponds to TRBD1 (6 bases). The CDR3 covers 15 residues. The V gene lost 5 bases and the J gene lost 13 bases, with 21 bases spanning the gap. CDR1 and CDR2 from the germline V gene are SGHAT and FQNNGV. The CDR3 here is CASSRPDRPYKPLHF. Here the CDR3 DNA reads TGTGCCAGCAGCCGACCTGACAGGCCGTATAAGCCCCTCCACTTT.

The rearrangement joins TRBV30 to TRBJ1-2; D ambiguous. This CDR3 is 15 amino acids long. The germline CDR1 and CDR2 sequences are GTSNPN and SVGIG (reference sequence). V was cut by 3 bases and J by 4 bases, with 18 bases left in between. The CDR3 spells CAWSPVLSASYGYTF. Here the CDR3 DNA reads TGTGCCTGGAGCCCCGTTCTATCGGCTTCCTATGGCTACACCTTC.

This clone was observed once. The V call is TRBV6-1, the J call TRBJ1-1; D remains ambiguous. The CDR3 has 15 residues. V was clipped by 1 base and J by 1 base, with 10 bases between them. Per the germline V gene, CDR1 is MNHNS and CDR2 is SASEGT. The DNA for the CDR3 is TGTGCCAGCAGTGAAGACCAGCCATCGAACACTGAAGCTTTCTTT. Its translation is CASSEDQPSNTEAFF.

V and J are TRBV4-3 and TRBJ1-1, with D tentatively TRBD1 (6 bases). There are 15 residues in the CDR3. Germline V CDR1 and CDR2: LGHNA, YSLEER. Trimming removed 3 bases at V and 3 bases at J, with 14 bases between. For the CDR3, the DNA is TGCGCCAGCAGCCAGGGGGCGGGGATCGACACTGAAGCTTTCTTT. Protein: CASSQGAGIDTEAFF.

The DNA of the CDR3 is TGTGCCAGCAGCTTAGCCGCTAGCGGGGGGTACCAAGAGACCCAGTACTTC. This gives the protein CASSLAASGGYQETQYF. The chain uses TRBV7-2 and TRBJ2-5, with TRBD2 matching over 11 bases. V lost 0 bases, J lost 0 bases, and 3 bases stayed unmatched. Germline-derived CDR1 and CDR2 are SGHTA and FQGNSA. This CDR3 is built from 17 residues.

The chain carries TRBV10-3 and TRBJ2-4, with D possibly being TRBD1 (7 bases). Germline CDR1 is ENHRY and CDR2 is SYGVKD. CDR3 size: 15 residues. Trimming pared 3 bases from V and 7 bases from J, leaving 16 bases between. CDR3 amino acids: CAISESQTGTNIQYF. CDR3 sequence (DNA): TGTGCCATCAGTGAAAGCCAGACAGGGACTAACATTCAGTACTTC.

The chain has TRBV27 and TRBJ2-7, with 8 bases aligning to TRBD2. CDR3 length equals 16 residues. V lost 4 bases to trimming and J lost 7 bases; unmatched junction nucleotides: 15. The germline V gene encodes CDR1 MNHEY and CDR2 SMNVEV (reference sequence). The CDR3 bases are TGTGCCAGCAGTTACATTGCGGGGGGCCTCTCCTTTGAGCAGTACTTC. Protein product: CASSYIAGGLSFEQYF.

This clone was recorded only once. The chain combines TRBV27 with TRBJ1-5; a possible D gene is TRBD1 (5 bases). The germline V gene encodes CDR1 MNHEY and CDR2 SMNVEV (reference sequence). CDR3 length: 15 residues. The germline V and J ends were trimmed by 2 bases and 3 bases, with 11 bases remaining between them. CDR3 loop: CASSLNQGVNQPQHF. The CDR3 DNA is TGTGCCAGCAGTTTAAACCAGGGCGTCAATCAGCCCCAGCATTTT.

This clone was seen only once. The V call is TRBV9, the J call TRBJ1-1; 9 positions agree with TRBD1. CDR1 and CDR2 from the germline V gene are SGDLS and YYNGEE. CDR3 length: 17 amino acids. V shed 0 bases, J shed 2 bases, and the junction held 8 bases outside the gene matches. The CDR3 reads CASSVGLLGQGNTEAFF. The DNA for the CDR3 is TGTGCCAGCAGCGTAGGTCTTCTGGGACAGGGAAACACTGAAGCTTTCTTT.

V is TRBV28 and J is TRBJ2-7; perhaps TRBD2 as D (6 bases). V lost 5 bases and J 2 bases, leaving 16 bases between the germline ends. Germline CDR1 reads MDHEN; CDR2 reads SYDVKM. The CDR3 runs 15 residues. CDR3 sequence reads: CASSGSTAGTYEQYF. The CDR3 bases are TGTGCCAGCAGTGGATCTACTGCGGGGACCTACGAGCAGTACTTC.

This chain links TRBV18 with TRBJ2-1, with 9 bases aligning to TRBD2. With V trimmed by 3 bases and J by 8 bases, 14 bases remained unmatched. Looked up from germline, CDR1 is KGHSH and CDR2 is LQKENI. CDR3 length: 17 amino acids. CDR3 sequence: CASSPNRAGGNGDEQFF. The CDR3 DNA reads as TGTGCCAGCTCACCCAATCGAGCGGGAGGCAACGGGGATGAGCAGTTCTTC.

This clone was counted only a few times. This chain uses TRBV5-1 with TRBJ2-2, with no clear D. The CDR3 covers 15 residues. Trimming took 2 bases from V and 0 from J, leaving 8 bases between them. Germline assignment: CDR1 SGHRS and CDR2 YFSETQ. The CDR3 region has the DNA TGCGCCAGCAGCTTAGTCGGGTCGAACACCGGGGAGCTGTTTTTT. Amino acids: CASSLVGSNTGELFF.

The chain is built from TRBV15 and TRBJ1-5, with D possibly matching TRBD1 (6 bases). Trimming took off 0 bases at V and 7 bases at J, with 16 bases between the two ends. CDR3 length: 16 residues. Per germline, CDR1 LNHNV and CDR2 YYDKDF (reference sequence). As DNA, the CDR3 is TGTGCCACCAGCAGAGAACCGCACAGGGCAAGACAGCCCCAGCATTTT. Amino acid sequence: CATSREPHRARQPQHF.